Following are 22 T cell receptor beta chains from one sample sequenced in a study of shared clonotypes between healthy human individuals. The assay was immunoSEQ multiplex PCR, and TCRdb's table has in-frame clones only and misses some. The data contain about 110,000 clones, more than 65% of them singletons. Input material: memory CD8+ T cells sorted from blood. The subset: CD45RO+ cells pooled with CCR7-negative TemRA cells. These TCRs come from a woman in her twenties or thirties in good health.

The rearrangement joins TRBV2 to TRBJ1-1; D might be TRBD1 (5 bases). From germline, CDR1 is SNHLY and CDR2 FYNNEI. This CDR3 contains 17 residues. V was shortened by 11 bases and J by 7 bases, with 32 bases between the two germline ends. CDR3 sequence reads: CAGLRYQGKRRGYEAFF. The CDR3 bases are TGTGCCGGCCTGAGGTACCAGGGTAAAAGAAGAGGGTATGAAGCTTTCTTT. Looking up the rest from reference TRBV2 and TRBJ1-1 gives the full variable domain: EPEVTQTPSHQVTQMGQEVILRCVPISNHLYFYWYRQILGQKVEFLVSFYNNEISEKSEIFDDQFSVERPDGSNFTLKIRSTKLEDSAMYFCAGLRYQGKRRGYEAFFGQGTRLTVV.

The chain carries TRBV28 and TRBJ2-1, with D unresolved. The CDR3 consists of 14 residues. Trimming shortened V by 4 bases and J by 7 bases, and 14 bases separated the two germline ends. Looked up from germline, CDR1 is MDHEN and CDR2 is SYDVKM. This CDR3 is CASSSILLGNEQFF. For the CDR3, the DNA is TGTGCCAGCAGTTCCATACTATTAGGGAATGAGCAGTTCTTC.

This chain joins TRBV7-1 and TRBJ1-4, with no clear D. TRBV7-1 is an ORF for which the function is uncertain. Between the trimmed V and J ends, which lost 5 bases and 0 bases, there was a span of 13 bases. CDR3 length: 16 residues. The CDR3 is CASSALSGATNEKLFF. CDR3 DNA sequence: TGTGCCAGCAGCGCACTATCGGGAGCAACTAATGAAAAACTGTTTTTT.

The chain joins TRBV5-6 to TRBJ2-7, with 10 bases lining up with TRBD2. Germline-derived CDR1 and CDR2 are SGHDT and YYEEEE. The CDR3 loop spans 18 amino acids. Trimming cost V 2 bases and J 1 base; bases outside gene matches: 12. This CDR3 is CASSFWTLAGAWSYEQYF. The CDR3 coding sequence is TGTGCCAGCAGCTTTTGGACGCTAGCGGGAGCGTGGTCCTACGAGCAGTACTTC.

This chain links TRBV25-1 with TRBJ2-7, with D possibly matching TRBD2 (5 bases). The CDR3 covers 12 residues. Between the trimmed V and J ends, which lost 4 bases and 3 bases, there was a span of 7 bases. CDR1 MGHDK and CDR2 SYGVNS come from the germline V gene. The CDR3 is CASSVGIYEQYF. CDR3 in DNA: TGTGCCAGCAGTGTCGGGATCTACGAGCAGTACTTC.

In its sample, this clone was seen many times. The genes are TRBV10-3 and TRBJ1-2; TRBD1 is a possible D gene (6 bases). This CDR3 is built from 17 residues. The V gene's germline CDR1 is ENHRY and CDR2 SYGVKD. V lost 4 bases to trimming and J lost 1 base, with 19 bases between them. CDR3 amino acids: CAISARTAAEINYGYTF. For the CDR3, the DNA is TGTGCCATCAGTGCACGGACAGCTGCAGAAATTAACTATGGCTACACCTTC.

The table lists this clone with a few counts. This chain links TRBV27 with TRBJ2-1; 7 bases map to TRBD2. J was trimmed by 8 bases and V by 2 bases; bases with no gene match: 9. Per the germline V gene, CDR1 is MNHEY and CDR2 is SMNVEV (reference sequence). This CDR3 spans 15 amino acids. The CDR3: CASSLARTSGHEQFF. The DNA of the CDR3 is TGTGCCAGCAGTTTAGCTCGGACTAGTGGTCATGAGCAGTTCTTC.

This clone was picked up many times. V is TRBV7-8 and J is TRBJ1-1, with D possibly TRBD1 on 5 matching bases. V was pared by 4 bases and J by 4 bases, with 16 bases between. This CDR3 is built from 15 residues. The germline gives CDR1 SGHVS, CDR2 FQNEAQ. CDR3 in DNA: TGTGCCAGCAGCTCGACAGCCGAAGAAACCACTGAAGCTTTCTTT. As protein: CASSSTAEETTEAFF.

This clone was recorded a few times. The CDR3 loop reads CASSLGYSRNTEAFF. In DNA, the CDR3 is TGTGCCAGCAGCTTAGGGTACAGTAGGAACACTGAAGCTTTCTTT. V and J are TRBV13 and TRBJ1-1; D is unclear. Trimming took 0 bases from V and 1 from J, leaving 9 bases between them. CDR1 and CDR2 (germline): PRHDT, FYEKMQ (reference sequence). This CDR3 spans 15 amino acids.

The chain carries TRBV10-1 and TRBJ2-2, with D uncertain. From germline, CDR1 is WNHNN and CDR2 SYGVQD (reference sequence). The CDR3 is made up of 14 amino acids. V was shortened by 3 bases and J by 8 bases, with 13 bases between the two germline ends. Written as DNA, the CDR3 is TGCGCCAGCAGTGATTGGGCGTTATCGGGGGAGCTGTTTTTT. Its protein product is CASSDWALSGELFF.

By share, this clone counts as medium-sized. The chain carries TRBV5-1 and TRBJ1-1, with D possibly matching TRBD1 (5 bases). V lost 7 bases and J lost 0, with 10 bases in between. This CDR3 region has 13 residues. Germline V gene data show CDR1 as SGHRS and CDR2 as YFSETQ. CDR3 in DNA: TGCGCCAGCGGGTCGGGGGTGAACACTGAAGCTTTCTTT. Translation gives CASGSGVNTEAFF.

The sample holds a few counts of this clone. The chain carries TRBV4-2 and TRBJ2-2; the D is unclear. Germline V CDR1 and CDR2: LGHNA, YNFKEQ. The V and J ends lost 1 base and 4 bases respectively, with 10 bases between them. The CDR3 length is 15 residues. CDR3 sequence: CASSQGVEITGELFF. In DNA, the CDR3 is TGTGCCAGCAGCCAAGGGGTGGAGATCACCGGGGAGCTGTTTTTT.

This clone was detected only once. The chain carries TRBV27 and TRBJ2-7, with TRBD2 as a possible D gene (5 bases). This CDR3 is 14 amino acids long. In germline, CDR1 is MNHEY, CDR2 SMNVEV (reference sequence). Trimming left V 3 bases short and J 5 bases short, with 14 bases between. The CDR3 nucleotides read TGTGCCAGCAGTTTGGTTGAGGGAGTCCACGAGCAGTACTTC. As protein: CASSLVEGVHEQYF.

The chain carries TRBV20-1 and TRBJ2-7; D gene uncertain. The CDR3 is 11 amino acids. Looked up from germline, CDR1 is DFQATT and CDR2 is SNEGSKA (reference sequence). Between the trimmed V and J ends, which lost 6 bases and 3 bases, there was a span of 9 bases. In DNA, the CDR3 is TGCAGTGCAAGGCCTTTCTACGAGCAGTACTTC. As protein: CSARPFYEQYF.

The chain recombines TRBV5-6 with TRBJ2-1; 14 nucleotides match TRBD2. Trimming at V came to 4 bases and at J to 6 bases, leaving 9 bases not matched to a gene. Germline assignment: CDR1 SGHDT and CDR2 YYEEEE. The length of the CDR3 is 17 residues. CDR3 sequence: CASSKGLAGVKANEQFF. In nucleotides, the CDR3 is TGTGCCAGCAGCAAGGGACTAGCGGGAGTTAAGGCCAATGAGCAGTTCTTC.

This chain connects TRBV19 to TRBJ2-2; 14 positions match TRBD2. The length of the CDR3 is 20 residues. The germline V gene has CDR1 LNHDA and CDR2 SQIVND (reference sequence). V lost 5 bases to trimming and J lost 1 base; unmatched junction nucleotides: 12. The CDR3: CASSPRPGLAGELNTGELFF. In DNA, the CDR3 is TGTGCCAGTAGTCCCCGCCCGGGACTAGCGGGAGAACTGAACACCGGGGAGCTGTTTTTT.

This clone was found once. The gene calls are TRBV19 and TRBJ2-5, with 8 nucleotides matching TRBD1. The V and J ends lost 5 bases and 4 bases, in that order; junction bases with no gene match: 15. The CDR3 runs 17 residues. CDR1 LNHDA and CDR2 SQIVND come from the germline V gene (reference sequence). For the CDR3, the DNA is TGTGCCAGTAGTCAGGGGGCCGGACAGGGCGAATTAGAGACCCAGTACTTC. It yields the protein CASSQGAGQGELETQYF.

The chain recombines TRBV5-4 with TRBJ2-1, with TRBD2 identical over 7 bases. V shed 4 bases, J shed 9 bases, and the junction held 19 bases outside the gene matches. Germline V gene lookup returns CDR1 SGHNT and CDR2 YYREEE (reference sequence). This CDR3 is 17 amino acids long. CDR3 sequence: CASSQDQSGAPSSEQFF. Written as DNA, the CDR3 is TGTGCCAGCAGCCAAGATCAGAGCGGGGCCCCATCGTCTGAGCAGTTCTTC.

The chain employs TRBV15 and TRBJ2-7; the D gene is possibly TRBD2 (6 bases). Germline CDR1 and CDR2: LNHNV and YYDKDF (reference sequence). CDR3 size: 15 residues. The ends were cut back, 2 bases at V and 5 bases at J, with 16 bases in the middle. Here the CDR3 reads CATSRSQAGIDEQYF. In DNA form, the CDR3 reads TGTGCCACCAGCAGAAGTCAGGCGGGAATCGACGAGCAGTACTTC.

The J gene is TRBJ2-2, the V gene TRBV2; D is unresolved. Trimming pared 6 bases from V and 6 bases from J, leaving 17 bases between. Looked up from germline, CDR1 is SNHLY and CDR2 is FYNNEI. The CDR3 totals 15 residues. The CDR3 loop reads CASSFGSASPGELFF. The CDR3 DNA reads TGTGCCAGCAGCTTCGGTTCAGCCTCCCCCGGGGAGCTGTTTTTT.

This chain joins TRBV18 and TRBJ1-6, with D uncertain. The CDR3 has 13 residues. V was cut by 7 bases and J by 10 bases, with 14 bases left in between. Germline CDR1 and CDR2: KGHSH and LQKENI. The CDR3 DNA is TGTGCCAGCTTTCGAGGACCGGGCTCACCCCTCCACTTT. This codes for CASFRGPGSPLHF.

The chain employs TRBV20-1 and TRBJ2-1, with D perhaps TRBD2 (5 bases). This CDR3 has 11 amino acids. Per germline, CDR1 DFQATT and CDR2 SNEGSKA (reference sequence). V was trimmed by 5 bases and J by 8 bases, leaving 10 bases between them. CDR3 sequence: CSAERRHEQFF. CDR3 coding DNA: TGCAGTGCTGAGCGGCGGCATGAGCAGTTCTTC.